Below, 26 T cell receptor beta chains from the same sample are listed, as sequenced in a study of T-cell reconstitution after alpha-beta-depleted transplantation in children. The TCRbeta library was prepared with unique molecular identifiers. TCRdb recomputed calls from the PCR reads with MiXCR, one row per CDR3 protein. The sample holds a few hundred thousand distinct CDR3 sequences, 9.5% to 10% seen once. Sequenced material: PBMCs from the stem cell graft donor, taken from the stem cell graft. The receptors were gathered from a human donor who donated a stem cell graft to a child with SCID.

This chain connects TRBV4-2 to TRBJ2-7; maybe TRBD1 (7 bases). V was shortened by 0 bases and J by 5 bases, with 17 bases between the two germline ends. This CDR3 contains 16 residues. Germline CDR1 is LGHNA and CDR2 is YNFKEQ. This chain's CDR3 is CASSQEAQGGADEQYF. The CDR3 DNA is TGTGCCAGCAGCCAAGAGGCCCAGGGGGGTGCCGACGAGCAGTACTTC.

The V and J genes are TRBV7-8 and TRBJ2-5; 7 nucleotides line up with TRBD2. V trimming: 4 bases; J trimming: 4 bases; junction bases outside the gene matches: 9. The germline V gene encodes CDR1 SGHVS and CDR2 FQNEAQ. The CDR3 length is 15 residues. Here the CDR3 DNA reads TGTGCCAGCAGCTCCGGGGCGGGGAGGGTAGAGACCCAGTACTTC. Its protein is CASSSGAGRVETQYF. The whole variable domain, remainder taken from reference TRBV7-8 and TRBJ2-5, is GAGVSQSPRYKVAKRGQDVALRCDPISGHVSLFWYQQALGQGPEFLTYFQNEAQLDKSGLPSDRFFAERPEGSVSTLKIQRTQQEDSAVYLCASSSGAGRVETQYFGPGTRLLVL.

The CDR3 region has the DNA TGTGCCAGCAGCCACAGAGGGACAGGCCAGAGGGACTATGGCTACACCTTC. Protein sequence: CASSHRGTGQRDYGYTF. The chain is built from TRBV14 and TRBJ1-2, with 8 positions matching TRBD1. V was clipped by 3 bases and J by 3 bases; unmatched bases: 12. The germline V gene has CDR1 SGHDN and CDR2 FVKESK. The CDR3 length is 17 residues.

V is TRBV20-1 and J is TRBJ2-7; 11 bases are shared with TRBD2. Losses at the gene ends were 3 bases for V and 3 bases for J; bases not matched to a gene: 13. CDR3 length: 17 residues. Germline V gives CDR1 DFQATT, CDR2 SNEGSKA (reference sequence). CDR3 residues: CSASPRPRLAGIYEQYF. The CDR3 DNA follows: TGCAGTGCTAGCCCCCGCCCCAGACTAGCGGGGATCTACGAGCAGTACTTC.

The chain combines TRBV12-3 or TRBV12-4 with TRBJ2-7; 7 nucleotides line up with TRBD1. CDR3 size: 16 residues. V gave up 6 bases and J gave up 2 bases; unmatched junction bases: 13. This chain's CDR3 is CASSRRDSALPYEQYF. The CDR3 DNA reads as TGTGCCAGCAGCCGACGGGACAGCGCGCTTCCCTACGAGCAGTACTTC.

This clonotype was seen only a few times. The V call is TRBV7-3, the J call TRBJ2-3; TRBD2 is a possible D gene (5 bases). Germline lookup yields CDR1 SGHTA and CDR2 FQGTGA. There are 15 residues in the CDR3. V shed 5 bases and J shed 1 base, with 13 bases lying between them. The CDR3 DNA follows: TGTGCCAGCAGCCCCTCGGGAAAGGGCACAGATACGCAGTATTTT. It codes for CASSPSGKGTDTQYF.

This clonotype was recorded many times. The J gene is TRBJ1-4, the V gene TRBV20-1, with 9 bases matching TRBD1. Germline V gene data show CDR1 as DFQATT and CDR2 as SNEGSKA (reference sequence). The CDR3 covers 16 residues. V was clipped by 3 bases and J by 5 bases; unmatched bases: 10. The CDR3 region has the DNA TGCAGTGCTAGTAACGGGTTAGGACAGGGGAATGAAAAACTGTTTTTT. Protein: CSASNGLGQGNEKLFF.

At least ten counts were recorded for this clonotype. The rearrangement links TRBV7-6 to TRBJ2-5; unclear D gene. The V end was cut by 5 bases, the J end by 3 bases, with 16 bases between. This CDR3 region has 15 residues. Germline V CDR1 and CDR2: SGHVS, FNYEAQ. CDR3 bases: TGTGCCAGCAGCCCGACGGGTTTTGCAAAAGAGACCCAGTACTTC. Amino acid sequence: CASSPTGFAKETQYF.

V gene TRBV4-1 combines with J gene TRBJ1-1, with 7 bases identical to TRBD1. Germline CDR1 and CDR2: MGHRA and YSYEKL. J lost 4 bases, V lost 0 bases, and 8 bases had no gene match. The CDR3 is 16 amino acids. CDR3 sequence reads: CASSQDPTGRTTEAFF. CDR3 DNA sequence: TGCGCCAGCAGCCAAGACCCGACAGGGAGGACCACTGAAGCTTTCTTT.

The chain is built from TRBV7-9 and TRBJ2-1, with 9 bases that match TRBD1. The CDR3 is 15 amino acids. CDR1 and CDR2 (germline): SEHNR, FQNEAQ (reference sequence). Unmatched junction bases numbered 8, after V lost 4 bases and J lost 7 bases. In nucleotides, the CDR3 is TGTGCCAGCAGCTACTCGGACAGGGGTCAGAATGAGCAGTTCTTC. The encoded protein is CASSYSDRGQNEQFF. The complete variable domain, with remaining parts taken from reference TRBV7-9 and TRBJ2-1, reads DTGVSQNPRHKITKRGQNVTFRCDPISEHNRLYWYRQTLGQGPEFLTYFQNEAQLEKSRLLSDRFSAERPKGSFSTLEIQRTEQGDSAMYLCASSYSDRGQNEQFFGPGTRLTVL.

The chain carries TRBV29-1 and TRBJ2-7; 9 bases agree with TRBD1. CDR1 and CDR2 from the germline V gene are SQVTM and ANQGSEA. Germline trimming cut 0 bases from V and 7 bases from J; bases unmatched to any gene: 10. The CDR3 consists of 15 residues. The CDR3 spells CSVEEAGTGLGEQYF. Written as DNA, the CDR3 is TGCAGCGTTGAAGAGGCGGGGACAGGGTTGGGGGAGCAGTACTTC.

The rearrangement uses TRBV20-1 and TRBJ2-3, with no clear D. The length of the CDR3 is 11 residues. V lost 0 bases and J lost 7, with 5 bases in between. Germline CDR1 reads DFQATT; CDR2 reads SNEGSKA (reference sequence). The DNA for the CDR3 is TGCAGTGCTAGAGAAACGCATACGCAGTATTTT. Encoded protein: CSARETHTQYF.

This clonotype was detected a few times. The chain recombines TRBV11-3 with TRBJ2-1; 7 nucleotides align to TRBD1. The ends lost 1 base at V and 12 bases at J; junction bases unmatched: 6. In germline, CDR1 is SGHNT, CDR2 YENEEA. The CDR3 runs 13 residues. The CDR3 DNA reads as TGTGCCAGCAGCTTAGGAGGGGGCGCGTGGCAGTTCTTC. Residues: CASSLGGGAWQFF.

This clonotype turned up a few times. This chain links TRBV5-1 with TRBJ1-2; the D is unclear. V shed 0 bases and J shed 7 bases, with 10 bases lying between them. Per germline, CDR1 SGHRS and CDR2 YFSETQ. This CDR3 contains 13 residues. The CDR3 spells CASSLGWLGGYTF. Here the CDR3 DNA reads TGCGCCAGCAGCTTGGGATGGTTGGGTGGCTACACCTTC. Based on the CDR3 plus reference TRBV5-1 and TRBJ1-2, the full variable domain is KAGVTQTPRYLIKTRGQQVTLSCSPISGHRSVSWYQQTPGQGLQFLFEYFSETQRNKGNFPGRFSGRQFSNSRSEMNVSTLELGDSALYLCASSLGWLGGYTFGSGTRLTVV.

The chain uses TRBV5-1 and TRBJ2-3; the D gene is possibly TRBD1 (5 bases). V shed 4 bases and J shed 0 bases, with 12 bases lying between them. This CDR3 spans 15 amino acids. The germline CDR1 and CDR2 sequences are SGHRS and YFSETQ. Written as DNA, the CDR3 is TGCGCCAGCAGCAGACAGTGGCCTAGCACAGATACGCAGTATTTT. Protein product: CASSRQWPSTDTQYF.

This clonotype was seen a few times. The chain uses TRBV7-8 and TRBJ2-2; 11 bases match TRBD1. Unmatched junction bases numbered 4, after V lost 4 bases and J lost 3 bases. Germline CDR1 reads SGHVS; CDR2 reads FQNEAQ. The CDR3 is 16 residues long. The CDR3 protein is CASSSDRGPYTGELFF. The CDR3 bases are TGTGCCAGCAGCTCGGACAGGGGGCCTTACACCGGGGAGCTGTTTTTT.

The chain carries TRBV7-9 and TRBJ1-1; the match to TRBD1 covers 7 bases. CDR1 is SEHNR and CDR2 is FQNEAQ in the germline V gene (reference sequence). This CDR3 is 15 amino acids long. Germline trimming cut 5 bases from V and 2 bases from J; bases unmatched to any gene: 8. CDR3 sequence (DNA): TGTGCCAGCAGCCTCCAGACAGGGTTCAACACTGAAGCTTTCTTT. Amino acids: CASSLQTGFNTEAFF.

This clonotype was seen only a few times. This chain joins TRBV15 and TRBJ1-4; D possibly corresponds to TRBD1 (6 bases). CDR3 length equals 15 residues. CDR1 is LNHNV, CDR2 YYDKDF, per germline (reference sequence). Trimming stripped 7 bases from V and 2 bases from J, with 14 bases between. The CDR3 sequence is CATTLKRGTNEKLFF. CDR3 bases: TGTGCCACCACCCTGAAGAGGGGGACTAATGAAAAACTGTTTTTT. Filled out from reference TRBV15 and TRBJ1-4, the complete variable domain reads DAMVIQNPRYQVTQFGKPVTLSCSQTLNHNVMYWYQQKSSQAPKLLFHYYDKDFNNEADTPDNFQSRRPNTSFCFLDIRSPGLGDTAMYLCATTLKRGTNEKLFFGSGTQLSVL.

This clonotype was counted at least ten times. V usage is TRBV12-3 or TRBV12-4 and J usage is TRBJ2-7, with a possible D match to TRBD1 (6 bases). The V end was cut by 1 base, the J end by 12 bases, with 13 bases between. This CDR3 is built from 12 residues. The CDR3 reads CASSLDRVVRYF. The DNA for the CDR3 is TGTGCCAGCAGTTTAGACAGGGTGGTCCGGTACTTC.

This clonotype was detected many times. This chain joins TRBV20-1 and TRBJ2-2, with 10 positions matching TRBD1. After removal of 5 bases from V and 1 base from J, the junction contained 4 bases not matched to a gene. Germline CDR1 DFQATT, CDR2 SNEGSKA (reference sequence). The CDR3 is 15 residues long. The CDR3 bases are TGCAGTGCTGTTCGGGACAGGGGGAACACCGGGGAGCTGTTTTTT. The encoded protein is CSAVRDRGNTGELFF.

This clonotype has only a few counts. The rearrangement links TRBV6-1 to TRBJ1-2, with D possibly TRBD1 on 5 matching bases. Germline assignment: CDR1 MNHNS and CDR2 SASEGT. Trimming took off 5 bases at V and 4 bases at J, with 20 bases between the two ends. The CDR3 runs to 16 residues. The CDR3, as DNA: TGTGCCAGCAGTCGAAAAGCTGGACATGCAACCTATGGCTACACCTTC. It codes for CASSRKAGHATYGYTF.

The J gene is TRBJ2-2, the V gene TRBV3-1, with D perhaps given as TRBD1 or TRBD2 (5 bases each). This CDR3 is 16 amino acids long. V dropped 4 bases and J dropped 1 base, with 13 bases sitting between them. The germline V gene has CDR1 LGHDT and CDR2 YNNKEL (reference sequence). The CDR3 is CASSPRGVWNTGELFF. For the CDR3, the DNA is TGTGCCAGCAGCCCCCGAGGGGTATGGAACACCGGGGAGCTGTTTTTT.

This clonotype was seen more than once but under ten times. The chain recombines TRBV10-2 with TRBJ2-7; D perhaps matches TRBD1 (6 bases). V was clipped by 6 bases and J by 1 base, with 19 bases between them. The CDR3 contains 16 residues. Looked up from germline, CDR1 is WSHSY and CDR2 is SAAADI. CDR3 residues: CASSEGVTRESYEQYF. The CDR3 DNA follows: TGCGCCAGCAGCGAGGGGGTTACTAGGGAGTCCTACGAGCAGTACTTC.

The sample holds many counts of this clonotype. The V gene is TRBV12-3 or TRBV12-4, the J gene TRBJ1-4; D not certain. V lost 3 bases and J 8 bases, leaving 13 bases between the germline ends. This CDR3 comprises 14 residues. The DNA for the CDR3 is TGTGCCAGCAGTTTTGCCCAAGGAAACGAAAAACTGTTTTTT. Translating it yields CASSFAQGNEKLFF.

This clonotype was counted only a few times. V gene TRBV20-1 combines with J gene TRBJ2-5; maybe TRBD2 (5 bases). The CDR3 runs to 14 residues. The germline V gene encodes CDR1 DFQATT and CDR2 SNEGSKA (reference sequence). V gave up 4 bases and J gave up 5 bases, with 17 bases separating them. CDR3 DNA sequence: TGCAGTGCTACCCAACTAGTGAACGGGGAGACCCAGTACTTC. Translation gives CSATQLVNGETQYF.

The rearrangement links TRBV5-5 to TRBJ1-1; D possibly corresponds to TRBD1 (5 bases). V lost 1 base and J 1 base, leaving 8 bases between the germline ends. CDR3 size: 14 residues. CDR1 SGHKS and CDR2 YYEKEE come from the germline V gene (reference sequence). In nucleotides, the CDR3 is TGTGCCAGCAGCTTGTGGGACGGGAACACTGAAGCTTTCTTT. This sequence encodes CASSLWDGNTEAFF.